Listed here are 25 T cell receptor beta chains from one sample, sequenced in a study of shared clonotypes between healthy human individuals. Sequencing was performed with immunoSEQ multiplex PCR; in TCRdb, only in-frame clones are kept and a portion is missing. Among 950,000 to 1,100,000 clones, around four fifths were seen once, and the ten largest hold approximately 1.5%. Sequencing was carried out using memory CD4+ T cells sorted from blood. The subset here: CD45RA-negative fraction. These receptors were collected from a man between 18 and 35 years old in good health.

As concerns this clone: The same CDR3 arises from other DNA sequences in this sample as well. V is TRBV7-9 and J is TRBJ1-2; perhaps TRBD1 as D (5 bases). The CDR3 consists of 15 residues. From germline, CDR1 is SEHNR and CDR2 FQNEAQ (reference sequence). With 4 bases removed from V and 0 bases from J, the gap between germline ends came to 12 bases. The CDR3 loop is CASSSRQLTNYGYTF. CDR3 coding DNA: TGTGCCAGCAGCTCCAGACAGCTCACTAACTATGGCTACACCTTC.

The V call is TRBV7-6, the J call TRBJ2-2; TRBD1 or TRBD2 may be the D gene (5 bases each). The germline CDR1 and CDR2 sequences are SGHVS and FNYEAQ. V was clipped by 4 bases and J by 1 base, with 7 bases between them. This CDR3 has 14 residues. CDR3 region: CASSSRGNTGELFF. The CDR3 bases are TGTGCCAGCAGCTCGAGGGGGAACACCGGGGAGCTGTTTTTT.

The chain uses TRBV11-2 and TRBJ1-3; 8 nucleotides match TRBD1. CDR1 is SGHAT and CDR2 is FQNNGV in the germline V gene. The CDR3 covers 17 residues. The V and J ends lost 1 base and 2 bases, in that order; junction bases with no gene match: 7. The DNA of the CDR3 is TGTGCCAGCAGCTTAGGGGGCTCGACAGGGGCTGGAAACACCATATATTTT. This encodes CASSLGGSTGAGNTIYF. The whole variable domain, remainder taken from reference TRBV11-2 and TRBJ1-3, is EAGVAQSPRYKIIEKRQSVAFWCNPISGHATLYWYQQILGQGPKLLIQFQNNGVVDDSQLPKDRFSAERLKGVDSTLKIQPAKLEDSAVYLCASSLGGSTGAGNTIYFGEGSWLTVV.

The CDR3 bases are TGTGCCAGTAGTATAGGAGGCGGGACAGTACGCTCTGGAAACACCATATATTTT. Translating gives CASSIGGGTVRSGNTIYF. This chain uses TRBV19 with TRBJ1-3; 7 bases are shared with TRBD1. Germline V gene sequence: CDR1 LNHDA, CDR2 SQIVND (reference sequence). CDR3 size: 18 residues. V was pared by 1 base and J by 0 bases, with 9 bases of the junction left unmatched.

This rearrangement joins TRBV10-3 to TRBJ2-1, with unresolved D. The V and J ends lost 1 base and 7 bases respectively, with 23 bases between them. Germline V gene lookup returns CDR1 ENHRY and CDR2 SYGVKD. CDR3 length: 18 residues. The CDR3 here is CAISEYPSSGLVGNEQFF. Written as DNA, the CDR3 is TGTGCCATCAGTGAGTACCCCTCTTCCGGGCTTGTAGGGAATGAGCAGTTCTTC.

The chain uses TRBV6-1 and TRBJ2-1; D may correspond to TRBD1 or TRBD2 (6 bases each). The CDR3 sequence is 17 residues long. V was cut by 0 bases and J by 9 bases, with 21 bases left in between. Germline lookup yields CDR1 MNHNS and CDR2 SASEGT. Here the CDR3 reads CASSEAKQGTGNVEQFF. The CDR3 DNA reads as TGTGCCAGCAGTGAAGCTAAGCAGGGGACTGGAAACGTTGAGCAGTTCTTC.

In regard to this clone: This may arise from a read error, as a much more abundant clone is one base away. Other nucleotide sequences in the sample specify the same CDR3. V is TRBV19 and J is TRBJ2-5; a weak D match, TRBD2 (5 bases). V was cut by 1 base and J by 5 bases, with 5 bases left in between. Germline V gene sequence: CDR1 LNHDA, CDR2 SQIVND (reference sequence). The CDR3 totals 12 residues. In DNA form, the CDR3 reads TGTGCCAGTAGTATAGCGGGGGAGACCCAGTACTTC. Protein: CASSIAGETQYF.

This clone was recorded only once. The chain is built from TRBV27 and TRBJ2-7; D might be TRBD2 (6 bases). Germline V CDR1 and CDR2: MNHEY, SMNVEV (reference sequence). Trimming left V 6 bases short and J 3 bases short, with 12 bases between. This CDR3 spans 13 amino acids. The DNA of the CDR3 is TGTGCCAGCAGCCGGGACTCCTTCTACGAGCAGTACTTC. As protein: CASSRDSFYEQYF.

This clone was counted only a few times. The rearrangement links TRBV11-2 to TRBJ2-2; unclear D gene. Germline CDR1 and CDR2: SGHAT and FQNNGV. This CDR3 region has 15 residues. Trimming took off 4 bases at V and 0 bases at J, with 9 bases between the two ends. The CDR3 DNA reads as TGTGCCAGCAGCTATAATGCCGCGAACACCGGGGAGCTGTTTTTT. This encodes CASSYNAANTGELFF.

The rearrangement links TRBV30 to TRBJ1-6; TRBD1 might be the D (6 bases). The CDR3 has 14 residues. The V gene's germline CDR1 is GTSNPN and CDR2 SVGIG (reference sequence). Trimming pared 4 bases from V and 4 bases from J, leaving 11 bases between. The CDR3 region has the DNA TGTGCCTGGACCCGGACAGCTTATAATTCACCCCTCCACTTT. Amino acids: CAWTRTAYNSPLHF.

This clone was found many times. The rearrangement uses TRBV15 and TRBJ2-5; 7 bases match TRBD1. CDR1 and CDR2 (germline): LNHNV, YYDKDF (reference sequence). There are 15 residues in the CDR3. Losses at the gene ends were 3 bases for V and 2 bases for J; bases not matched to a gene: 6. The CDR3 DNA follows: TGTGCCACCAGCAGGGGACCGGGACAGCAAGAGACCCAGTACTTC. Its translation: CATSRGPGQQETQYF.

The table lists this clone with a few counts. The chain is built from TRBV6-1 and TRBJ2-2; D uncertain. The CDR3 contains 14 residues. Germline loops: CDR1 MNHNS, CDR2 SASEGT. Trimming cost V 7 bases and J 0 bases, with 9 bases left between them. The CDR3 DNA reads TGTGCCAGCAATAGGCAGACGAACACCGGGGAGCTGTTTTTT. Translation: CASNRQTNTGELFF.

The chain is built from TRBV7-2 and TRBJ2-7; D gene unclear. The CDR3 is 13 residues long. V was pared by 6 bases and J by 7 bases, with 16 bases between. Germline CDR1 is SGHTA and CDR2 is FQGNSA. The CDR3 spells CASSLMGFQEQYF. DNA of the CDR3: TGTGCCAGCAGTTTGATGGGGTTCCAAGAGCAGTACTTC. The whole variable domain, filled in from reference TRBV7-2 and TRBJ2-7, reads GAGVSQSPSNKVTEKGKDVELRCDPISGHTALYWYRQSLGQGLEFLIYFQGNSAPDKSGLPSDRFSAERTGGSVSTLTIQRTQQEDSAVYLCASSLMGFQEQYFGPGTRLTVT.

V usage is TRBV6-1 and J usage is TRBJ1-5; 11 positions agree with TRBD1. The CDR3 has 16 residues. Germline values: CDR1 MNHNS, CDR2 SASEGT. J was trimmed by 4 bases and V by 2 bases; bases with no gene match: 4. The CDR3 reads CASSEPGQGGNQPQHF. CDR3 nucleotides: TGTGCCAGCAGTGAACCGGGACAGGGGGGAAATCAGCCCCAGCATTTT.

This chain links TRBV4-3 with TRBJ2-1; 10 bases line up with TRBD2. V shed 1 base and J 4 bases; nucleotides not matched to a gene: 7. Germline values: CDR1 LGHNA, CDR2 YSLEER. The CDR3 loop spans 17 amino acids. This CDR3 is CASSQVPGTSAYNEQFF. The CDR3 bases are TGCGCCAGCAGCCAAGTCCCCGGGACTAGCGCATACAATGAGCAGTTCTTC.

For this clone: In the same sample, other DNA sequences code for this CDR3. The gene calls are TRBV18 and TRBJ1-2; D is uncertain. Trimming removed 3 bases at V and 6 bases at J, with 8 bases between. Germline values: CDR1 KGHSH, CDR2 LQKENI. This CDR3 comprises 12 residues. CDR3 residues: CASSPTGDGYTF. The CDR3 DNA sequence: TGTGCCAGCTCACCGACGGGAGATGGCTACACCTTC. Full variable domain (outside the CDR3, taken from reference TRBV18 and TRBJ1-2): NAGVMQNPRHLVRRRGQEARLRCSPMKGHSHVYWYRQLPEEGLKFMVYLQKENIIDESGMPKERFSAEFPKEGPSILRIQQVVRGDSAAYFCASSPTGDGYTFGSGTRLTVV.

V usage is TRBV7-8 and J usage is TRBJ2-5; TRBD2 aligns across 9 bases. There are 15 residues in the CDR3. The V gene end was trimmed by 8 bases and the J gene end by 5 bases; junction bases not matched to a gene: 12. Germline V CDR1 and CDR2: SGHVS, FQNEAQ. This CDR3 reads CASLTAGGVTETQYF. The CDR3 DNA is TGTGCCAGCCTCACGGCGGGGGGGGTGACGGAGACCCAGTACTTC.

The genes are TRBV4-3 and TRBJ2-1; 7 nucleotides align to TRBD2. V was pared by 4 bases and J by 9 bases, with 9 bases of the junction left unmatched. CDR1 is LGHNA and CDR2 is YSLEER in the germline V gene. This CDR3 comprises 14 residues. The CDR3 bases are TGCGCCAGCAGCCTCGGCGGGGGATGGAGTGAGCAGTTCTTC. Residues: CASSLGGGWSEQFF.

This chain connects TRBV7-6 to TRBJ2-5, with D maybe TRBD1 (6 bases). This CDR3 has 15 residues. Germline-derived CDR1 and CDR2 are SGHVS and FNYEAQ. Trimming removed 0 bases from V and 3 bases from J, with 11 bases in between. The CDR3: CASSLAYRQEETQYF. As DNA, the CDR3 is TGTGCCAGCAGCTTAGCGTACCGACAGGAAGAGACCCAGTACTTC.

In its sample, this clone was seen a few times. The J gene is TRBJ1-1, the V gene TRBV7-9; perhaps TRBD1 as D (5 bases). The CDR3 consists of 14 residues. Trimming shortened V by 5 bases and J by 5 bases, and 15 bases separated the two germline ends. Germline V gene data show CDR1 as SEHNR and CDR2 as FQNEAQ (reference sequence). CDR3 sequence reads: CASSQGVIHTEAFF. The CDR3 region has the DNA TGTGCCAGCAGCCAAGGGGTTATTCATACTGAAGCTTTCTTT.

The chain joins TRBV14 to TRBJ1-1; the D is unclear. The CDR3 sequence is 14 residues long. Germline CDR1 is SGHDN and CDR2 is FVKESK. The ends were cut back, 4 bases at V and 2 bases at J, with 11 bases in the middle. CDR3 residues: CASSPWADNTEAFF. The CDR3 DNA follows: TGTGCCAGCAGCCCCTGGGCCGATAACACTGAAGCTTTCTTT.

This clone was seen at least ten times. This CDR3 is CAISGGTSGYTF. The CDR3 DNA sequence: TGTGCCATCAGTGGGGGCACTTCAGGCTACACCTTC. This rearrangement joins TRBV10-3 to TRBJ1-2; tentative D call: TRBD1 (5 bases). Germline assignment: CDR1 ENHRY and CDR2 SYGVKD. The CDR3 loop spans 12 amino acids. V was shortened by 4 bases and J by 8 bases, with 11 bases between the two germline ends.

The V gene is TRBV5-1, the J gene TRBJ1-4; D is uncertain. Trimming shortened V by 4 bases and J by 5 bases, and 15 bases separated the two germline ends. The CDR3 spans 15 residues. Germline V gene data show CDR1 as SGHRS and CDR2 as YFSETQ. The DNA for the CDR3 is TGCGCCAGCAGCCCTCCCCAGGCCGGGAATGAAAAACTGTTTTTT. Translation gives CASSPPQAGNEKLFF.

This clone was observed a few times. The chain employs TRBV7-9 and TRBJ2-7; D not resolved. Trimming removed 3 bases at V and 5 bases at J, with 14 bases between. This CDR3 has 14 residues. Germline V gene data show CDR1 as SEHNR and CDR2 as FQNEAQ (reference sequence). The CDR3, as DNA: TGTGCCAGCAGCTTCGAAGGGAAAAGGGACGAGCAGTACTTC. It translates to CASSFEGKRDEQYF.

The chain combines TRBV18 with TRBJ2-6; weak D call: TRBD1 (6 bases). The V and J ends lost 6 bases and 2 bases respectively, with 11 bases between them. CDR1 is KGHSH, CDR2 LQKENI, per germline. This CDR3 region has 15 residues. CDR3 nucleotides: TGTGCCAGCTCCCGAAACAGGGCTGGGGCCAACGTCCTGACTTTC. It translates to CASSRNRAGANVLTF.